The 32 T cell receptor beta chains below all came from one sample that was sequenced in a study of T-cell memory formation after mild COVID-19. TCRdb recomputed calls from the 5' RACE reads with MiXCR, one row per CDR3 protein. The table records a few hundred thousand distinct CDR3 sequences, 20% to 25% of them present only once. The source material was PBMCs or a T cell subset sorted from them (not recorded which). These receptors were collected from a man younger than 35 who had mild COVID-19 (a few samples of this study predate the infection). Cell type and time point are not known.

As concerns this clonotype: At one boundary the junction diverges from the germline segment, which might be a read error. The chain carries TRBV5-1 and TRBJ1-1; D is perhaps TRBD1 (5 bases). The V gene's germline CDR1 is SGHRS and CDR2 YFSETQ. CDR3 length: 13 amino acids. CDR3 sequence: CASSAGEDTEDFF. CDR3 DNA: TGCGCCAGTTCCGCGGGTGAGGACACTGAAGATTTCTTT.

This clonotype was seen only a few times. The chain joins TRBV7-2 to TRBJ1-5, with 9 bases matching TRBD1. V dropped 1 base and J dropped 6; count of bases not matched to a gene: 4. The germline gives CDR1 SGHTA, CDR2 FQGNSA. The CDR3 loop spans 15 amino acids. The CDR3 loop is CASSLVQGAGQPQHF. CDR3 bases: TGTGCCAGCAGCTTAGTACAGGGGGCTGGTCAGCCCCAGCATTTT.

This clonotype appeared a few times. The chain carries TRBV12-3 or TRBV12-4 and TRBJ2-7; 12 nucleotides agree with TRBD2. This CDR3 spans 16 amino acids. Germline trimming cut 3 bases from V and 0 bases from J; bases unmatched to any gene: 3. The CDR3 here is CASSLGLAGTSYEQYF. In nucleotides, the CDR3 is TGTGCCAGCAGTTTGGGACTAGCGGGTACCTCCTACGAGCAGTACTTC.

V gene TRBV29-1 combines with J gene TRBJ2-1, with 7 bases matching TRBD2. With V trimmed by 5 bases and J by 9 bases, 4 bases remained unmatched. Germline-derived CDR1 and CDR2 are SQVTM and ANQGSEA. The CDR3 length is 11 residues. CDR3 residues: CSVLSGVEQFF. CDR3 bases: TGCAGCGTTTTAAGCGGGGTTGAGCAGTTCTTC.

This clonotype has just a few counts. The chain carries TRBV5-1 and TRBJ2-5; the match to TRBD1 covers 9 bases. The trim removed 0 bases at V and 5 bases at J, leaving 8 bases unmatched. Germline CDR1 and CDR2: SGHRS and YFSETQ. The CDR3 is 16 amino acids. CDR3: CASSLEAGQGLETQYF. The CDR3 bases are TGCGCCAGCAGCTTGGAGGCCGGACAGGGGTTGGAGACCCAGTACTTC.

This chain uses TRBV7-9 with TRBJ1-2; D gene unclear. Germline loops: CDR1 SEHNR, CDR2 FQNEAQ (reference sequence). Trimming cost V 5 bases and J 3 bases, with 16 bases left between them. CDR3 length: 15 residues. This CDR3 is CASSRIERVDYGYTF. In DNA, the CDR3 is TGTGCCAGCAGCCGCATTGAGAGGGTTGACTATGGCTACACCTTC.

V usage is TRBV28 and J usage is TRBJ2-5, with 7 bases matching TRBD2. Trimming at V came to 3 bases and at J to 5 bases, leaving 6 bases not matched to a gene. The germline CDR1 and CDR2 sequences are MDHEN and SYDVKM. The CDR3 loop spans 14 amino acids. The CDR3 DNA is TGTGCCAGCAGTTTGGCGGGGGTGGTGGAGACCCAGTACTTC. It codes for CASSLAGVVETQYF.

V usage is TRBV20-1 and J usage is TRBJ1-2; D is undetermined. Per the germline V gene, CDR1 is DFQATT and CDR2 is SNEGSKA (reference sequence). CDR3 length: 12 amino acids. The CDR3 protein is CTAPGINYGYTF. CDR3 DNA sequence: TGCACCGCGCCGGGGATAAACTATGGCTACACCTTC.

V usage is TRBV25-1 and J usage is TRBJ1-3; D unclear. Trimming shortened V by 2 bases and J by 8 bases, and 13 bases separated the two germline ends. Germline V CDR1 and CDR2: MGHDK, SYGVNS. This CDR3 spans 14 amino acids. The CDR3 DNA is TGTGCCAGCAGTGAAGGGCGGAGGGAGGACACCATATATTTT. Residues: CASSEGRREDTIYF.

The sample holds a few counts of this clonotype. The rearrangement joins TRBV12-3 or TRBV12-4 to TRBJ2-5, with D perhaps assigned TRBD1 or TRBD2 (5 bases each). The CDR3 spans 15 residues. V was shortened by 2 bases and J by 3 bases, with 13 bases between the two germline ends. Here the CDR3 reads CASSLFRRGEETQYF. Written as DNA, the CDR3 is TGTGCCAGCAGTTTATTCAGGCGAGGGGAAGAGACCCAGTACTTC.

This clonotype showed up just a few times. The chain couples TRBV3-1 to TRBJ2-1, with 10 bases that match TRBD1. Germline lookup yields CDR1 LGHDT and CDR2 YNNKEL (reference sequence). V lost 3 bases and J lost 15; bases outside the gene matches: 8. The CDR3 loop spans 13 amino acids. The CDR3 DNA is TGTGCCAGCAGCCATTCTGGACAGGGGGTTGGGTTCTTC. It is translated as CASSHSGQGVGFF.

The chain joins TRBV7-3 to TRBJ1-6, with 7 bases identical to TRBD1. The CDR3 has 15 amino acids. Germline V lookup: CDR1 SGHTA, CDR2 FQGTGA. Trimming cost V 6 bases and J 9 bases; bases outside gene matches: 11. The CDR3 is CASSRQGGAGSPLHF. Here the CDR3 DNA reads TGTGCCAGCAGTCGACAGGGTGGGGCGGGTTCACCCCTCCACTTT.

This clonotype was picked up a small number of times. This chain uses TRBV30 with TRBJ1-2; D gene unclear. Trimming removed 2 bases at V and 2 bases at J, with 9 bases between. This CDR3 region has 13 residues. From germline, CDR1 is GTSNPN and CDR2 SVGIG (reference sequence). Here the CDR3 reads CAWSRNLNYGYTF. CDR3 DNA: TGTGCCTGGAGTCGGAACCTCAACTATGGCTACACCTTC.

The chain carries TRBV28 and TRBJ2-7; D ambiguous. This CDR3 has 14 amino acids. The germline CDR1 and CDR2 sequences are MDHEN and SYDVKM. Trimming took off 3 bases at V and 2 bases at J, with 11 bases between the two ends. The CDR3 loop is CASSFGIHAYEQYV. As DNA, the CDR3 is TGTGCCAGCAGTTTCGGTATCCATGCCTACGAGCAGTACGTC.

This clonotype was observed many times. The rearrangement joins TRBV12-3 or TRBV12-4 to TRBJ1-1; 7 bases are a match to TRBD1. Germline trimming cut 3 bases from V and 4 bases from J; bases unmatched to any gene: 8. The CDR3 spans 15 residues. This chain's CDR3 is CASSLGQGGVTEAFF. CDR3 in DNA: TGTGCCAGCAGTTTGGGGCAAGGGGGCGTCACTGAAGCTTTCTTT.

This clonotype was counted between two and nine times. The chain is built from TRBV12-3 or TRBV12-4 and TRBJ2-3, with D uncertain. The ends were cut back, 6 bases at V and 4 bases at J, with 8 bases in the middle. This CDR3 has 12 amino acids. In DNA, the CDR3 is TGTGCCAGCAGGCGGCATGCAGATACGCAGTATTTT. Its protein is CASRRHADTQYF.

Only a few counts were recorded for this clonotype. This chain uses TRBV5-1 with TRBJ2-7; possibly TRBD2 for D (6 bases). Germline assignment: CDR1 SGHRS and CDR2 YFSETQ. V shed 1 base and J shed 6 bases, with 14 bases lying between them. The CDR3 length is 14 residues. DNA for the CDR3: TGCGCCAGCAGCTTGAGCCCGGGAGCGTCCGAGCAGTACGTC. Protein product: CASSLSPGASEQYV.

The V gene is TRBV5-1, the J gene TRBJ2-7, with D possibly being TRBD2 (7 bases). Trimming removed 4 bases at V and 3 bases at J, with 17 bases between. The CDR3 has 15 amino acids. CDR1 and CDR2 (germline): SGHRS, YFSETQ. The CDR3 loop is CASSPGEGGFYEQYF. The CDR3 DNA reads TGCGCCAGCAGCCCCGGGGAGGGGGGATTCTACGAGCAGTACTTC.

This clonotype has only a few counts. The chain uses TRBV12-3 or TRBV12-4 and TRBJ2-5; TRBD1 matches at 9 bases. This CDR3 is 15 amino acids long. V was pared by 4 bases and J by 2 bases, with 5 bases of the junction left unmatched. The CDR3 DNA reads TGTGCCAGCAGTTACCCGACAGGGGGGCAAGAGACCCAGTACTTC. Its protein is CASSYPTGGQETQYF.

A few counts support this clonotype. The rearrangement uses TRBV5-1 and TRBJ2-1, with D perhaps TRBD1 or TRBD2 (5 bases each). This CDR3 contains 11 residues. CDR1 is SGHRS, CDR2 YFSETQ, per germline. With 7 bases removed from V and 14 bases from J, the gap between germline ends came to 16 bases. The DNA for the CDR3 is TGCGCCAGCGCGAGTGGGGGAACGGAGTTCTTC. As protein: CASASGGTEFF.

V and J are TRBV4-1 and TRBJ1-1; 10 bases match TRBD1. CDR3 length: 17 amino acids. The V gene's germline CDR1 is MGHRA and CDR2 YSYEKL. Trimming took 4 bases from V and 0 from J; bases not matched to a gene: 8. In nucleotides, the CDR3 is TGCGCCAGCAGCCGGCAAATGGGACAGGGGCTGAACACTGAAGCTTTCTTT. It encodes CASSRQMGQGLNTEAFF.

The gene calls are TRBV12-3 or TRBV12-4 and TRBJ2-5, with D tentatively TRBD1 (6 bases). V was clipped by 10 bases and J by 2 bases, with 17 bases between them. This CDR3 contains 14 residues. The DNA of the CDR3 is TGTGCCACGTCCTCCGCCGACAGGCAAGAGACCCAGTACTTC. Protein sequence: CATSSADRQETQYF.

This sequence joins TRBV5-8 and TRBJ1-5; D gene uncertain. Germline CDR1 reads SGHTS; CDR2 reads YDEGEE. The CDR3 has 14 amino acids. V was cut by 2 bases and J by 2 bases, with 8 bases left in between. CDR3 sequence reads: CASSLSPGNQPQHF. The CDR3 DNA sequence: TGTGCCAGCAGCTTATCGCCCGGCAATCAGCCCCAGCATTTT. Using reference TRBV5-8 and TRBJ1-5 for the parts outside the CDR3, the full variable domain is EAGVTQSPTHLIKTRGQQATLRCSPISGHTSVYWYQQALGLGLQFLLWYDEGEERNRGNFPPRFSGRQFPNYSSELNVNALELEDSALYLCASSLSPGNQPQHFGDGTRLSIL.

There are a few counts of this clonotype. V and J are TRBV2 and TRBJ2-7; the match to TRBD1 covers 7 bases. The CDR3 runs to 14 residues. The junction had 1 base not matched to a gene; V was cut back by 1 base and J by 1 base. Germline assignment: CDR1 SNHLY and CDR2 FYNNEI. The CDR3 nucleotides read TGTGCCAGCAGTGAAGGGGGACAGTCCTACGAGCAGTACTTC. Amino acid sequence: CASSEGGQSYEQYF.

V is TRBV4-1 and J is TRBJ2-1; 10 nucleotides agree with TRBD1. Trimming at V came to 6 bases and at J to 6 bases, leaving 2 bases not matched to a gene. This CDR3 spans 13 amino acids. CDR1 is MGHRA and CDR2 is YSYEKL in the germline V gene. The CDR3 nucleotides are TGCGCCAGCAGTCGGACAGGGGGCAATGAGCAGTTCTTC. Residues: CASSRTGGNEQFF.

The chain recombines TRBV6-5 with TRBJ2-5, with D maybe TRBD1 (5 bases). The V end lost 2 bases, the J end lost 6 bases, and 10 bases lay between the germline ends. The CDR3 has 13 residues. CDR1 MNHEY and CDR2 SVGAGI come from the germline V gene. In DNA, the CDR3 is TGTGCCAGCAGTTACCCAGGGTCGAAGACCCAGTACTTC. Its protein product is CASSYPGSKTQYF.

V gene TRBV5-1 combines with J gene TRBJ2-1; weak D call: TRBD1 (6 bases). Germline CDR1 reads SGHRS; CDR2 reads YFSETQ. V was pared by 4 bases and J by 4 bases, with 12 bases between. The CDR3 runs 14 residues. CDR3 sequence (DNA): TGCGCCAGCAGCCGAATGGACAGTTACAATGAGCAGTTCTTC. This encodes CASSRMDSYNEQFF.

There are a few counts of this clonotype. V is TRBV24-1 and J is TRBJ2-1; 10 bases are a match to TRBD2. The ends lost 6 bases at V and 6 bases at J; junction bases unmatched: 7. CDR1 KGHDR and CDR2 SFDVKD come from the germline V gene. The CDR3 runs to 15 residues. CDR3 bases: TGTGCCACCAGTATGAGCGGGGGGGATGGCAATGAGCAGTTCTTC. It specifies CATSMSGGDGNEQFF.

The chain links TRBV12-3 or TRBV12-4 to TRBJ1-6; the D is unclear. The germline V and J ends were trimmed by 1 base and 0 bases, with 7 bases remaining between them. CDR3 size: 16 residues. The CDR3 region is CASSLGTSSYNSPLHF. The CDR3 DNA reads as TGTGCCAGCAGTTTAGGCACTAGCTCCTATAATTCACCCCTCCACTTT.

This clonotype showed up just a few times. The V gene is TRBV4-1, the J gene TRBJ2-4, with D hard to call. From germline, CDR1 is MGHRA and CDR2 YSYEKL. The ends were cut back, 0 bases at V and 8 bases at J, with 20 bases in the middle. The CDR3 is made up of 17 amino acids. The CDR3 DNA reads as TGCGCCAGCAGCCAAGATTCTCCAGGAACTGCCGAGGACATTCAGTACTTC. Translating it yields CASSQDSPGTAEDIQYF.

The V and J genes are TRBV5-1 and TRBJ2-3, with D perhaps TRBD2 (5 bases). Trimming shortened V by 2 bases and J by 6 bases, and 13 bases separated the two germline ends. CDR3 size: 14 residues. From germline, CDR1 is SGHRS and CDR2 YFSETQ. The CDR3 loop is CASSFLRVGDTQYF. In DNA, the CDR3 is TGCGCCAGCAGCTTTTTGAGGGTCGGGGATACGCAGTATTTT.

The chain combines TRBV6-2 or TRBV6-3 with TRBJ2-2, with unresolved D. CDR3 length equals 14 residues. V was shortened by 5 bases and J by 0 bases, with 7 bases between the two germline ends. CDR1 is MNHEY, CDR2 SVGEGT, per germline. In DNA, the CDR3 is TGTGCCAGCAGTGGGGTCGCGAACACCGGGGAGCTGTTTTTT. Amino acids: CASSGVANTGELFF.